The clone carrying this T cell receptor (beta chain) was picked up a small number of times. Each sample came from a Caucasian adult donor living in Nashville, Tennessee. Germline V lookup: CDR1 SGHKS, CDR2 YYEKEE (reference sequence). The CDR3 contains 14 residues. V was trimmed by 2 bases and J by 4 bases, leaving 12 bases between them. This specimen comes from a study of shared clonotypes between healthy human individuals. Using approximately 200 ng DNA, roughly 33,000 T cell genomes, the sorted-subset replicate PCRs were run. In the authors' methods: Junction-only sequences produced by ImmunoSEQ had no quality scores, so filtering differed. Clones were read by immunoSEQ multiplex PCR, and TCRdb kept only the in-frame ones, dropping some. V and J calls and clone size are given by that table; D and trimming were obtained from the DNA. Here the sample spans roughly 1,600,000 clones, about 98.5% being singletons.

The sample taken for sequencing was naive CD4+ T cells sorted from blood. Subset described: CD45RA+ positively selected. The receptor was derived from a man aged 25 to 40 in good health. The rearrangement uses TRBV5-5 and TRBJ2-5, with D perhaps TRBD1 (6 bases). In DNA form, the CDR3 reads TGTGCCAGCAGCTTCGGCGTAGGGGGAGAGACCCAGTACTTC. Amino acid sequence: CASSFGVGGETQYF.